The next 3 T cell receptor beta chains were all read from a single sample in a study of CD8 T cells in ankylosing spondylitis. General study findings and limits: What appeared characteristic of ankylosing spondylitis blood was a TCR beta motif of seven to nine highly homologous variants.

TCRdb fed the 5' RACE reads into MiXCR, producing one record per CDR3 protein. The data show about 220,000 distinct CDR3 sequences, approximately 7.4% seen once. No antigen is known for these receptors. Sequenced: blood, either unsorted or a sorted T cell fraction (not recorded which). These receptors originate from a male donor with ankylosing spondylitis.

This clonotype was picked up a small number of times. The V and J genes are TRBV4-3 and TRBJ1-1; TRBD1 agrees at 10 bases. V gave up 2 bases and J gave up 0 bases; unmatched junction bases: 6. Germline lookup yields CDR1 LGHNA and CDR2 YSLEER. The length of the CDR3 is 17 residues. The DNA for the CDR3 is TGCGCCAGCAGCCAAACAGGGACAGGGGCTTTGAACACTGAAGCTTTCTTT. Translating gives CASSQTGTGALNTEAFF.

There are many counts of this clonotype. The chain joins TRBV7-9 to TRBJ1-4; TRBD1 might be the D (5 bases). The CDR3 length is 13 residues. V lost 5 bases and J 14 bases, leaving 18 bases between the germline ends. Germline V gene data show CDR1 as SEHNR and CDR2 as FQNEAQ (reference sequence). CDR3 loop: CASSIGAYGGLFF. The CDR3 nucleotides are TGTGCCAGCAGCATCGGGGCCTATGGGGGGCTGTTTTTT.

This clonotype has a handful of counts. The V gene is TRBV7-9, the J gene TRBJ2-5; D perhaps matches TRBD2 (5 bases). There are 16 residues in the CDR3. V lost 1 base and J 5 bases, leaving 17 bases between the germline ends. Germline values: CDR1 SEHNR, CDR2 FQNEAQ (reference sequence). The CDR3 spells CASSLEGYRGRETQYF. The CDR3 DNA follows: TGTGCCAGCAGCTTAGAAGGCTACCGGGGTCGGGAGACCCAGTACTTC.